One and the same sample provided the 4 T cell receptor beta chains below, sequenced in a study of T cells in localized non-small cell lung cancer. Sequencing used immunoSEQ multiplex PCR; TCRdb keeps in-frame clones, though not all of them. This sample has nearly 15,000 clones, with 85% to 90% found just once. Here the sequenced sample was peripheral blood, taken before any cancer treatment. These receptors were obtained from a female donor over 55 with stage I squamous cell lung carcinoma.

This chain connects TRBV30 to TRBJ2-5; 7 nucleotides line up with TRBD1. Trimming removed 4 bases from V and 1 base from J; junction bases left unmatched: 3. Germline lookup yields CDR1 GTSNPN and CDR2 SVGIG (reference sequence). This CDR3 contains 13 residues. The CDR3 protein is CAWTQGFQETQYF. CDR3 nucleotides: TGTGCCTGGACACAGGGGTTCCAAGAGACCCAGTACTTC.

The chain is built from TRBV5-1 and TRBJ2-2; TRBD1 is a possible D gene (8 bases). Trimming stripped 2 bases from V and 6 bases from J, with 14 bases between. CDR1 SGHRS and CDR2 YFSETQ come from the germline V gene. The CDR3 has 15 amino acids. The CDR3 region has the DNA TGCGCCAGCAGCTTAGACAGGGGAGGGCCCGGGGAGCTGTTTTTT. This gives the protein CASSLDRGGPGELFF.

The chain carries TRBV18 and TRBJ1-2, with D possibly matching TRBD1 (5 bases). Per germline, CDR1 KGHSH and CDR2 LQKENI. V was pared by 4 bases and J by 3 bases, with 9 bases between. CDR3 length equals 13 residues. The CDR3 sequence: CASSLDSDYGYTF. The DNA for the CDR3 is TGTGCCAGCTCACTCGACAGTGACTATGGCTACACCTTC.

This chain links TRBV11-2 with TRBJ2-6, with D possibly matching TRBD2 (7 bases). V was trimmed by 4 bases and J by 0 bases, leaving 10 bases between them. The CDR3 is 16 residues long. Germline CDR1 is SGHAT and CDR2 is FQNNGV. CDR3 sequence reads: CASSWGGGSGANVLTF. CDR3 in DNA: TGTGCCAGCAGCTGGGGAGGGGGCTCTGGGGCCAACGTCCTGACTTTC.